The table lists the clone carrying this TCR beta chain with many counts. Its target is not known. The data were taken from a study of CD8+CD57+ T cells in acquired aplastic anemia. The CDR3 loop spans 13 amino acids. V gave up 0 bases and J gave up 4 bases, with 8 bases separating them. The germline V gene has CDR1 SGHRS and CDR2 YFSETQ. Patients included in sequencing had previously demonstrated CD8+CD57+ cell expansion by flow cytometry. Investigators profiled TCR beta VDJ and CDR3 from genomic DNA template. TCRdb reprocessed the reads with MiXCR, giving one entry per CDR3 protein. The sample carries over 150,000 distinct CDR3 sequences, roughly 43% recorded once. Broader study findings: About 29 sequences, all CD8+ CDR3, were shared between patients and controls. Simpson's diversity of CD8+ cells was not significantly different in patients compared with controls.

The chain uses TRBV5-1 and TRBJ2-7; D is unclear. This TCR derives from a human donor with aplastic anemia. The sequenced material came from sorted CD4+, CD8+, or CD8+CD57+ T cells (not recorded which) from PBMCs. The CDR3 here is CASSLEGRYEQYF. In DNA form, the CDR3 reads TGCGCCAGCAGCTTGGAAGGACGGTACGAGCAGTACTTC.